This passage covers 10 T cell receptor beta chains from one sample sequenced in a study of neurological immune-mediated disorders. TCRdb passed the 5' RACE reads through MiXCR, listing each CDR3 protein once. The sample carries more than 50,000 distinct CDR3 sequences, roughly 3.5% recorded once. Sequencing was carried out using PBMCs. The receptors here all came from a woman aged 55-69 years with multiple sclerosis.

Within the sample, this clonotype is medium-sized. The V and J genes are TRBV9 and TRBJ2-5; 10 nucleotides align to TRBD2. The CDR3 loop spans 16 amino acids. V shed 1 base and J 3 bases; nucleotides not matched to a gene: 6. Germline V CDR1 and CDR2: SGDLS, YYNGEE. The CDR3 loop is CASSVLSGLAEETQYF. In DNA form, the CDR3 reads TGTGCCAGCAGCGTACTGTCCGGACTAGCGGAAGAGACCCAGTACTTC.

This clonotype was observed many times. V and J are TRBV20-1 and TRBJ2-5, with D perhaps TRBD1 or TRBD2 (5 bases each). V lost 0 bases, J lost 7 bases, and 21 bases lay in between. Germline V gene data show CDR1 as DFQATT and CDR2 as SNEGSKA (reference sequence). The CDR3 is 16 amino acids. The CDR3 spells CSARDRASRDGSTQYF. CDR3 bases: TGCAGTGCTAGAGATCGGGCTAGCCGGGACGGGTCGACCCAGTACTTC.

There are many counts of this clonotype. The V and J genes are TRBV5-1 and TRBJ2-3; 10 bases fit TRBD2. V dropped 2 bases and J dropped 5; count of bases not matched to a gene: 5. The CDR3 is 15 amino acids. Germline values: CDR1 SGHRS, CDR2 YFSETQ. CDR3 nucleotides: TGCGCCAGCAGCTTCGGACTAGCGGCTCGAGATACGCAGTATTTT. Translation: CASSFGLAARDTQYF. The whole variable domain, remainder taken from reference TRBV5-1 and TRBJ2-3, is KAGVTQTPRYLIKTRGQQVTLSCSPISGHRSVSWYQQTPGQGLQFLFEYFSETQRNKGNFPGRFSGRQFSNSRSEMNVSTLELGDSALYLCASSFGLAARDTQYFGPGTRLTVL.

The table lists this clonotype with many counts. The rearrangement joins TRBV7-9 to TRBJ2-7, with 8 bases identical to TRBD1. Germline V gene sequence: CDR1 SEHNR, CDR2 FQNEAQ (reference sequence). The CDR3 runs 16 residues. Unmatched junction bases numbered 6, after V lost 0 bases and J lost 2 bases. The CDR3 DNA reads as TGTGCCAGCAGCTTAGCGGGGACAGGCAAGACCTACGAGCAGTACTTC. Translated: CASSLAGTGKTYEQYF.

In this sample, this clonotype turned up many times. The chain uses TRBV7-8 and TRBJ1-1; unclear D gene. The CDR3 extends over 16 amino acids. The V end was cut by 5 bases, the J end by 1 base, with 17 bases between. Germline CDR1 reads SGHVS; CDR2 reads FQNEAQ. The DNA for the CDR3 is TGTGCCAGCAGCCCGTATCGGGCGGCCCCGAACACTGAAGCTTTCTTT. As protein: CASSPYRAAPNTEAFF.

This clonotype was seen ten or more times. The V call is TRBV6-1, the J call TRBJ2-1; D uncertain. Trimming left V 2 bases short and J 1 base short, with 9 bases between. The CDR3 has 15 residues. CDR1 is MNHNS, CDR2 SASEGT, per germline. DNA of the CDR3: TGTGCCAGCAGTGAACTTTTGGGGTCCTACAATGAGCAGTTCTTC. Protein: CASSELLGSYNEQFF.

This clonotype came up many times. The chain links TRBV7-2 to TRBJ2-1; maybe TRBD1 (8 bases). V was shortened by 8 bases and J by 14 bases, with 19 bases between the two germline ends. Germline assignment: CDR1 SGHTA and CDR2 FQGNSA. This CDR3 has 12 residues. In nucleotides, the CDR3 is TGTGCCAGCTCAAGGACAGGGAGGGTCAAGTTCTTC. The encoded protein is CASSRTGRVKFF.

The chain carries TRBV12-3 or TRBV12-4 and TRBJ2-7; perhaps TRBD1 as D (5 bases). Trimming stripped 2 bases from V and 3 bases from J, with 14 bases between. The CDR3 runs to 15 residues. The CDR3 DNA reads as TGTGCCAGCAGTTTACCCATAACAGGCATCTACGAGCAGTACTTC. It encodes CASSLPITGIYEQYF.

The table lists this clonotype with many counts. The rearrangement uses TRBV4-2 and TRBJ2-6; D perhaps matches TRBD1 (6 bases). There are 16 residues in the CDR3. V was clipped by 0 bases and J by 3 bases, with 9 bases between them. Germline CDR1 reads LGHNA; CDR2 reads YNFKEQ. The CDR3 region is CASSQERQVGANVLTF. CDR3 DNA: TGTGCCAGCAGCCAAGAGAGACAGGTTGGGGCCAACGTCCTGACTTTC.

This clonotype has at least ten counts. The chain carries TRBV6-1 and TRBJ2-3; D gene uncertain. CDR3 size: 15 residues. CDR1 and CDR2 from the germline V gene are MNHNS and SASEGT. The germline V and J ends were trimmed by 4 bases and 0 bases, with 11 bases remaining between them. The CDR3 DNA reads as TGTGCCAGCAGTGTGTCTAGACGGAGCACAGATACGCAGTATTTT. It yields the protein CASSVSRRSTDTQYF.